This record concerns one TCR beta chain sequence. Germline assignment: CDR1 ENHRY and CDR2 SYGVKD. The ends lost 7 bases at V and 0 bases at J; junction bases unmatched: 6. This CDR3 comprises 16 residues. This sample stems from a study of blood T cell repertoires in COVID-19. Libraries were prepared by immunoSEQ multiplex PCR; TCRdb keeps only in-frame clonotypes and omits some of them. This sample has approximately 41,000 clones; about nine tenths occur once, and the top ten carry 20% to 25%. This clonotype was sampled from a man in his fifties or sixties with active COVID-19. This sequence joins TRBV10-3 and TRBJ2-2; 9 nucleotides agree with TRBD1. The sequencing input was peripheral blood. In DNA, the CDR3 is TGTGCCATCAAACCGGGACAGGGACCGAACACCGGGGAGCTGTTTTTT. It encodes CAIKPGQGPNTGELFF.